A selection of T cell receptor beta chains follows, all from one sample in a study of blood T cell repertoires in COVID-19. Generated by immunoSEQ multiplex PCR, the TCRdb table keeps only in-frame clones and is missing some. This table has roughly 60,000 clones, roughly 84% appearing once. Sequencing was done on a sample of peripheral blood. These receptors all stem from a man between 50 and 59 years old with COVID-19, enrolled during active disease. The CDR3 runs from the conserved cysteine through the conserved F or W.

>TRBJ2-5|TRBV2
CASSVDWYQETQYF
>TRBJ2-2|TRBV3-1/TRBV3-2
CASSLRDTGELFF
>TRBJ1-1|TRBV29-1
CSVEEGASGAFF
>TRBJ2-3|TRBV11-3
CASSLGVSNRDNDLQYF
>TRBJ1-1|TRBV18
CASSPTGTANTEAFF
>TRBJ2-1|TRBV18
CASSLGLAGDEQFF
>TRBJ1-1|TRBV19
CASSTRGGRTEAFF
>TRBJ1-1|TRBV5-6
CASSLAGYGAFF
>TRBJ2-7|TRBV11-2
CASSPRLEQYF
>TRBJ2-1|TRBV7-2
CASSFRGGGVYNEQFF
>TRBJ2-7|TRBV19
CASRTSGSTYEQYF
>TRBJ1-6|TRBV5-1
CASSLWDRLNSPLHF
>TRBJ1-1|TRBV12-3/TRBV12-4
CASRPRQGGEAFF
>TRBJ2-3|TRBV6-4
CASSPTSGSDTQYF
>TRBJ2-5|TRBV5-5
CASSYDIQETQYF
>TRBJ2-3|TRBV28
CASSLPGGATDTQYF
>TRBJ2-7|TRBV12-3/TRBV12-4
CASAGGGREQYF
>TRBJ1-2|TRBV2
CASSEDSRYGYTF
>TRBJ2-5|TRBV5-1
CASSLTAAQETQYF
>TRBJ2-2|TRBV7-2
CASKRLAGETGELFF
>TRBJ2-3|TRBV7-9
CASSHQGISTDTQYF
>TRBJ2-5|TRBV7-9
CASSLATGTATQYF
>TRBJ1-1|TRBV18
CASRLGQGIEAFF
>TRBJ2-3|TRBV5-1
CASSFGTGPTDTQYF
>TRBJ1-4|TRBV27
CASSLYRQGGNEKLFF
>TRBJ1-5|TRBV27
CASKGDRFSNQPQHF
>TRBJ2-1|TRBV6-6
CATGTSELNEQFF